This T cell receptor beta chain was recorded in a study of T cell responses to AZD1222 COVID-19 vaccine. Notes on the study in general: Seropositive AZD1222 recipients at baseline numbered only six or seven. A rise in Spike-specific TCR breadth and depth followed two AZD1222 doses.

Repertoires were generated with immunoSEQ multiplex PCR, while TCRdb's copy carries only in-frame clones and drops some. The table lists about 140,000 clones, around 90% of them singletons. The CDR3 is made up of 14 amino acids. The V and J ends lost 10 bases and 0 bases respectively, with 13 bases between them. Germline CDR1 and CDR2: ENHRY and SYGVKD. Comment on this clone: What it binds is not known.

The TCR originated in an adult in good health. The sequencing used peripheral blood, collected on day 0 of AZD1222 vaccination. The genes are TRBV10-3 and TRBJ1-3; no definite D call. CDR3 in DNA: TGTGCCACCTGCAAATTGTACTCTGGAAACACCATATATTTT. This translates into CATCKLYSGNTIYF.